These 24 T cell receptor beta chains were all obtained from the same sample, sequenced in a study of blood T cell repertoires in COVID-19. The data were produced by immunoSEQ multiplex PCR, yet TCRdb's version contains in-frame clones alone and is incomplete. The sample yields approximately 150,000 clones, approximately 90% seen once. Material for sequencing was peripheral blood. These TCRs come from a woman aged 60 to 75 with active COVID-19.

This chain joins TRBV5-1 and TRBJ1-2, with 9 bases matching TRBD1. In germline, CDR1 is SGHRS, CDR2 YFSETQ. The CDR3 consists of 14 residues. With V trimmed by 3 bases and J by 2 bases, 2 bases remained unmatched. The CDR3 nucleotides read TGCGCCAGCAGCTGGACAGGGGACAACTATGGCTACACCTTC. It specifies CASSWTGDNYGYTF.

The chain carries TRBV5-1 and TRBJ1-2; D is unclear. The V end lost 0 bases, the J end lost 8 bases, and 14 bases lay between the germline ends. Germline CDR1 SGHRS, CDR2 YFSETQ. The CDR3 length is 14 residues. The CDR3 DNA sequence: TGCGCCAGCAGCTTGGCCGTGGGCTCCGGCGGCTACACCTTC. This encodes CASSLAVGSGGYTF.

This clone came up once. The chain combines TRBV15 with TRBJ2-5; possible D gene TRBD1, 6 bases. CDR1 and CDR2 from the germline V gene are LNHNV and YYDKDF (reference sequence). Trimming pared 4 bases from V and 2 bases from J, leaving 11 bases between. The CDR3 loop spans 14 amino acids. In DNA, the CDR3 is TGTGCCACCAGCAAGAGCAGGGGACAAGAGACCCAGTACTTC. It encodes CATSKSRGQETQYF.

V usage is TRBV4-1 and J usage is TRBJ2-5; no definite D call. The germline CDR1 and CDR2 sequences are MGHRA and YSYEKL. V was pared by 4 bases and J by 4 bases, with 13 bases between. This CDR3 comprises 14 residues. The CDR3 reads CASSRPRRGETQYF. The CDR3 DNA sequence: TGCGCCAGCAGCCGACCCCGAAGAGGAGAGACCCAGTACTTC.

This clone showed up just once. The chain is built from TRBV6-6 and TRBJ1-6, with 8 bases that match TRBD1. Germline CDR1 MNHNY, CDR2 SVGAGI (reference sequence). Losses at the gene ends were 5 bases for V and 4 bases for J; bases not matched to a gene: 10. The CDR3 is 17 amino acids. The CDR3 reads CASSPGTGALYNSPLHF. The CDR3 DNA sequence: TGTGCCAGCAGTCCCGGGACAGGAGCCCTTTATAATTCACCCCTCCACTTT.

The CDR3 sequence is CASSLILREPPTDTQYF. CDR3 in DNA: TGTGCCAGCTCACTGATCCTACGGGAGCCCCCCACAGATACGCAGTATTTT. The genes are TRBV18 and TRBJ2-3; D might be TRBD2 (6 bases). Trimming left V 4 bases short and J 2 bases short, with 19 bases between. Germline CDR1 and CDR2: KGHSH and LQKENI. CDR3 length: 17 residues.

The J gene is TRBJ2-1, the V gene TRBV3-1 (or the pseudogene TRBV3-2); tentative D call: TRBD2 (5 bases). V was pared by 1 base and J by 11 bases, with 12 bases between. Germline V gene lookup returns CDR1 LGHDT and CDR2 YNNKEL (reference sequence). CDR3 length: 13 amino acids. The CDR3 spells CASSQVIATKQFF. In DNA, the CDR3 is TGTGCCAGCAGCCAAGTGATAGCGACTAAGCAGTTCTTC.

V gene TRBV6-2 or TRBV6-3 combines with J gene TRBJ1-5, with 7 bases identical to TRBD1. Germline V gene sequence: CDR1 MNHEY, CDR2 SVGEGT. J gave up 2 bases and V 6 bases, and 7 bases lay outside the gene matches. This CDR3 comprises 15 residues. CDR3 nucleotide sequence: TGTGCCAGCAGCCCCACAGGGGTTGGCAATCAGCCCCAGCATTTT. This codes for CASSPTGVGNQPQHF.

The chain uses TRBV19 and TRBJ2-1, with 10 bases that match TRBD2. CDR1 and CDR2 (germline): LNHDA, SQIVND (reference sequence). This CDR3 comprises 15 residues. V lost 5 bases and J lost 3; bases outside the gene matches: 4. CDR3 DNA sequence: TGTGCCAGTAGTCTACTAGCGGGAAGCTACAATGAGCAGTTCTTC. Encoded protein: CASSLLAGSYNEQFF.

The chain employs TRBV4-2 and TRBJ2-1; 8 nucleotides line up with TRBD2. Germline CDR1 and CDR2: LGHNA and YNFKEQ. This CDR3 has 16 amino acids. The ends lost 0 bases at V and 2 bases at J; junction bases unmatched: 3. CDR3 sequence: CASSQDRSGTYNEQFF. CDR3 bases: TGTGCCAGCAGCCAAGACCGTAGCGGGACCTACAATGAGCAGTTCTTC.

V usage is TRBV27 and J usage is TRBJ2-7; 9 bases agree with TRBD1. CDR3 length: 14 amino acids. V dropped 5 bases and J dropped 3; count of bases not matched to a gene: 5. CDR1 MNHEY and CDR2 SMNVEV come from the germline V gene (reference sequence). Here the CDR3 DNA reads TGTGCCAGCAGTCCCGACAGGGGGGGCTACGAGCAGTACTTC. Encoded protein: CASSPDRGGYEQYF.

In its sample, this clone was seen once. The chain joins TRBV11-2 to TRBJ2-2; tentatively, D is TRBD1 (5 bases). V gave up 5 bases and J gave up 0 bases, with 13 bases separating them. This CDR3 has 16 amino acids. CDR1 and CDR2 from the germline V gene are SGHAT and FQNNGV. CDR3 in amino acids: CASSHAVGANTGELFF. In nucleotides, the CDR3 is TGTGCCAGCAGCCATGCTGTAGGGGCGAACACCGGGGAGCTGTTTTTT.

The CDR3 region is CASSLRGSGANYGYTF. DNA of the CDR3: TGTGCCAGCAGTTTAAGAGGGTCCGGGGCTAACTATGGCTACACCTTC. The chain is built from TRBV28 and TRBJ1-2, with D uncertain. The CDR3 has 16 residues. CDR1 MDHEN and CDR2 SYDVKM come from the germline V gene. Trimming stripped 2 bases from V and 0 bases from J, with 13 bases between.

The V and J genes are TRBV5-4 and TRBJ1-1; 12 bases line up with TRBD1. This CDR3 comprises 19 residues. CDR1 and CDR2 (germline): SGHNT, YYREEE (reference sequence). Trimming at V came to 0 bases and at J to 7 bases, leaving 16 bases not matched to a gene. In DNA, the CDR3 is TGTGCCAGCAGCTTGGATGCCCGGGACAGGGGGCCCTTTCCCTTTGAAGCTTTCTTT. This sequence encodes CASSLDARDRGPFPFEAFF. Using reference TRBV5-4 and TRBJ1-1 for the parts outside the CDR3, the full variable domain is ETGVTQSPTHLIKTRGQQVTLRCSSQSGHNTVSWYQQALGQGPQFIFQYYREEENGRGNFPPRFSGLQFPNYSSELNVNALELDDSALYLCASSLDARDRGPFPFEAFFGQGTRLTVV.

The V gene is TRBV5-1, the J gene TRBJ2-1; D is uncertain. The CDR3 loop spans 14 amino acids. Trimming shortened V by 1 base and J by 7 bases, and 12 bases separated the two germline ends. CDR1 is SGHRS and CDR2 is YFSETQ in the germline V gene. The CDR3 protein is CASSLLVDGNEQFF. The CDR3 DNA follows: TGCGCCAGCAGCTTGTTAGTAGACGGGAATGAGCAGTTCTTC.

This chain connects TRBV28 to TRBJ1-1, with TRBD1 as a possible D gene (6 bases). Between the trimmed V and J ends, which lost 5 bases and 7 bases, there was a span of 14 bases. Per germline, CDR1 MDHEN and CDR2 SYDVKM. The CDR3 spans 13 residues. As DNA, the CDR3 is TGTGCCAGCAGTCTAAGGGGGACGGTTGAAGCTTTCTTT. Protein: CASSLRGTVEAFF.

CDR3 protein: CAIRPDGTGATEAFF. CDR3 DNA: TGTGCCATCAGGCCAGACGGGACAGGGGCGACTGAAGCTTTCTTT. V is TRBV10-3 and J is TRBJ1-1, with TRBD1 matching over 10 bases. CDR3 length equals 15 residues. Unmatched junction bases numbered 9, after V lost 6 bases and J lost 5 bases. Germline CDR1 is ENHRY and CDR2 is SYGVKD.

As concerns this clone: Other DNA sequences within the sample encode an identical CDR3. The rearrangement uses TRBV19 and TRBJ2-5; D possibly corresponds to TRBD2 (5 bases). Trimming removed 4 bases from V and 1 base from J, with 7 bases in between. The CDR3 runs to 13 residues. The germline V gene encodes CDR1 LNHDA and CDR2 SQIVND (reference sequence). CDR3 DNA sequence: TGTGCCAGTAGTACGGGGTCCCAAGAGACCCAGTACTTC. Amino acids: CASSTGSQETQYF.

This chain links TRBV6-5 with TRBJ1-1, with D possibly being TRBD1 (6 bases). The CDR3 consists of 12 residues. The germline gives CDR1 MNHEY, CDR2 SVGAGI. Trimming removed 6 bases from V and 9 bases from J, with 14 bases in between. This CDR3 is CASRGGGGKAFF. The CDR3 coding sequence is TGTGCCAGCAGGGGGGGCGGGGGAAAAGCTTTCTTT.

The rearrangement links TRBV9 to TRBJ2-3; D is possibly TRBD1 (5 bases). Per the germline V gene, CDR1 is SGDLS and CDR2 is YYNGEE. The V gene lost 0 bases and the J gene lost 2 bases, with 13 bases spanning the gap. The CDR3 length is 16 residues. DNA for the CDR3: TGTGCCAGCAGCGTAGTATCTTCAGGGCCCACAGATACGCAGTATTTT. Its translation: CASSVVSSGPTDTQYF. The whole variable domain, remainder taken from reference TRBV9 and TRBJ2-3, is DSGVTQTPKHLITATGQRVTLRCSPRSGDLSVYWYQQSLDQGLQFLIQYYNGEERAKGNILERFSAQQFPDLHSELNLSSLELGDSALYFCASSVVSSGPTDTQYFGPGTRLTVL.

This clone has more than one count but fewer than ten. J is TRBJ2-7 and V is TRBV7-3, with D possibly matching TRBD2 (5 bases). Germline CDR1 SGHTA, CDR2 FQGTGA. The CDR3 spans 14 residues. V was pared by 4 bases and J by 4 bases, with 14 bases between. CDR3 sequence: CASSYAAGGYEQYF. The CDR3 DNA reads TGTGCCAGCAGCTACGCGGCGGGTGGGTACGAGCAGTACTTC.

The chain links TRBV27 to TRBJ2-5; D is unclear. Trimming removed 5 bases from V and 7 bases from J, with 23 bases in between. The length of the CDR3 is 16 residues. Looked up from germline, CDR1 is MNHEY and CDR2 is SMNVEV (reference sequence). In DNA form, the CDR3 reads TGTGCCAGCAGTCCCCTGAAGGCACGTAGGTCAGGGACCCAGTACTTC. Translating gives CASSPLKARRSGTQYF.

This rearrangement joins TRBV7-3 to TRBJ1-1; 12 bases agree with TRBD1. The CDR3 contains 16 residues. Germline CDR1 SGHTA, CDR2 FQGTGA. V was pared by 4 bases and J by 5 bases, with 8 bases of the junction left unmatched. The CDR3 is CASSWGTGGAGTEAFF. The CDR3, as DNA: TGTGCCAGCAGCTGGGGGACAGGGGGCGCGGGGACTGAAGCTTTCTTT.

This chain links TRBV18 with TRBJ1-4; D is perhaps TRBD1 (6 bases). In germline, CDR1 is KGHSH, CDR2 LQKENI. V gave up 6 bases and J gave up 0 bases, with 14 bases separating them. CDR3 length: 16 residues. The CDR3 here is CASSPGEGSTNEKLFF. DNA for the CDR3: TGTGCCAGCTCCCCAGGGGAGGGATCAACTAATGAAAAACTGTTTTTT.